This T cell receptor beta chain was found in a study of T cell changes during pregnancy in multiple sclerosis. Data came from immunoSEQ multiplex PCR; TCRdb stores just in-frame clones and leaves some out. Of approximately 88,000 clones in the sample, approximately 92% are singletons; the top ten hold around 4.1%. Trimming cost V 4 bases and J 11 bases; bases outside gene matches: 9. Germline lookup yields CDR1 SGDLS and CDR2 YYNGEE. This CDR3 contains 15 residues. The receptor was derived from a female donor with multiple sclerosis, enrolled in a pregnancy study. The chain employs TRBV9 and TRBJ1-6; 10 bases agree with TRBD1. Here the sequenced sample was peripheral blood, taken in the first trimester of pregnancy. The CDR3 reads CASSTTGTGVTPLHF. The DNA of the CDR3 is TGTGCCAGCAGCACCACCGGGACAGGGGTAACACCCCTCCACTTT. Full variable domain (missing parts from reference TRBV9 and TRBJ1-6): DSGVTQTPKHLITATGQRVTLRCSPRSGDLSVYWYQQSLDQGLQFLIQYYNGEERAKGNILERFSAQQFPDLHSELNLSSLELGDSALYFCASSTTGTGVTPLHFGNGTRLTVT.